The T cell receptor (beta chain) described here comes from a study of regulatory T cells in long-lasting Graves disease. Study-level findings and limits: Persistent patients shared 2,700 or so public clonotypes among themselves. Newly diagnosed patients shared fewer, at around 970.

This clonotype has just a few counts. Its cognate antigen is unknown. Time point of the sample: newly diagnosed GD, antithyroid drugs for less than 3 months. RNA from PBMCs was the source of the TCR library. With iRepertoire HTBI primers and Arm-PCR of CDR3 regions, TCR beta libraries were built. One entry per CDR3 protein results from TCRdb running MiXCR on the multiplex PCR reads. This table has fewer than 350,000 distinct CDR3 sequences, 15% to 20% appearing once. With 2 bases removed from V and 8 bases from J, the gap between germline ends came to 15 bases. Germline assignment: CDR1 MNHEY and CDR2 SVGAGI. The CDR3 is 14 amino acids.

This specimen consisted of peripheral blood mononuclear cells (PBMCs), obtained at new diagnosis, from a patient treated with antithyroid drugs. The clonotype comes from a female donor with Graves disease. The V gene is TRBV6-5, the J gene TRBJ1-2; maybe TRBD1 (6 bases). The CDR3 spells CASSYLPPRGGYTF. CDR3 nucleotide sequence: TGTGCCAGCAGTTACCTTCCCCCGAGGGGGGGCTACACCTTC.